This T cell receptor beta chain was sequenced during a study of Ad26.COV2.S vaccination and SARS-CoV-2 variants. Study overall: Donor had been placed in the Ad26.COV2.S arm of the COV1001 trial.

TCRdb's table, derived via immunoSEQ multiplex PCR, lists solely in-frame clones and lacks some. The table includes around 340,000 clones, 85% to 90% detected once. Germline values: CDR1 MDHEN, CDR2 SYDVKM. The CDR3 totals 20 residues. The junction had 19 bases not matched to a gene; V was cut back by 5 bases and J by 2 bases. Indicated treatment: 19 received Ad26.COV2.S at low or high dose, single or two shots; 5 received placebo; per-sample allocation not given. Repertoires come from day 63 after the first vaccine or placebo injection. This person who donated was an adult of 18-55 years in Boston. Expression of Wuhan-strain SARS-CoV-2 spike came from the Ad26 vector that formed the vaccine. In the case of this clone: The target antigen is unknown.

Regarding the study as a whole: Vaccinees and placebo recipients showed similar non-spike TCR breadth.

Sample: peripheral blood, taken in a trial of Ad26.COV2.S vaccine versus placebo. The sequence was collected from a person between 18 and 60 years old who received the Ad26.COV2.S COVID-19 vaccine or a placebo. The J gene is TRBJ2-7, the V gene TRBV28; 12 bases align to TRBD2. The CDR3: CASSPSPPLAGGLRAYEQYF. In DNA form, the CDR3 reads TGTGCCAGCAGTCCATCCCCTCCGCTAGCGGGAGGGCTTCGAGCCTACGAGCAGTACTTC. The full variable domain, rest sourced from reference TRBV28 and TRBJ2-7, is DVKVTQSSRYLVKRTGEKVFLECVQDMDHENMFWYRQDPGLGLRLIYFSYDVKMKEKGDIPEGYSVSREKKERFSLILESASTNQTSMYLCASSPSPPLAGGLRAYEQYFGPGTRLTVT.